The rows below give T cell receptor beta chains drawn from one sample of a study of T cell responses to AZD1222 COVID-19 vaccine. Clones were sequenced by immunoSEQ multiplex PCR, and TCRdb holds only the in-frame ones, with some missing. This sample has 100,000 to 120,000 clones, with around 81% found just once. This specimen consisted of peripheral blood, obtained on day 0 of AZD1222 vaccination. Source of these receptors: an adult in good health. Each CDR3 is given without its conserved first and last residue. Fields, in order: J gene, clone size, V gene, CDR3 protein. Size values are once, few and many counts, or a class for expanded clones, and some rows have none.

>TRBJ1-1|-|TRBV19
ASSRLTEAF
>TRBJ2-7|-|TRBV10-2
ASKSGSYEQY
>TRBJ2-7|-|TRBV28
ASRGGQPKKQY
>TRBJ1-5|-|TRBV24-1
ATSAPWGLNQPQH
>TRBJ1-5|-|TRBV12-3/TRBV12-4
ASSGQGIQPQH
>TRBJ2-7|-|TRBV7-9
ASSPQSGPYEQY
>TRBJ1-1|-|TRBV6-6
ASSQSGRTEAF
>TRBJ1-6|-|TRBV6-2/TRBV6-3
ASSNQGPDNSPLH
>TRBJ1-6|-|TRBV5-1
ASSLVVTGVNSPLH
>TRBJ1-5|few|TRBV24-1
ATSDSVSDRALDSNQPQH
>TRBJ2-7|-|TRBV7-9
ASRHLGLEGVEQY
>TRBJ2-1|-|TRBV7-2
ASSSGGSINEQF
>TRBJ2-1|-|TRBV1
TSSQGSRASGDDEQF
>TRBJ2-1|once|TRBV27
ASSLGSWVSPYNEQF
>TRBJ1-6|-|TRBV4-1
ASSQERRQNNSPLH
>TRBJ2-7|-|TRBV27
ASSLSWTGPYEQY
>TRBJ1-1|-|TRBV18
ASSHTGGFNTEAF
>TRBJ1-4|-|TRBV12-3/TRBV12-4
ASSHRRTKLF
>TRBJ2-3|few|TRBV7-2
ASRSDGTDTQY
>TRBJ2-7|once|TRBV7-8
ASSPGPGYEQY
>TRBJ2-3|-|TRBV7-6
ASSQMTSGSDTQY
>TRBJ1-1|-|TRBV18
ASSQAGTEAF
>TRBJ2-7|-|TRBV19
ASSPGQSYEQY
>TRBJ2-5|once|TRBV6-2/TRBV6-3
ASSYPPTGLRETQY
>TRBJ2-7|-|TRBV6-2/TRBV6-3
ASSSPVYEQY
>TRBJ1-1|-|TRBV7-9
ASSRGQGITAF
>TRBJ2-7|-|TRBV10-1
ASSARGGTKGYEQY
>TRBJ1-5|-|TRBV20-1
SASLQGGNQPQH
>TRBJ1-1|-|TRBV14
ASSQGQGWATEAF
>TRBJ1-4|-|TRBV28
AIEAGGAGKKLF
>TRBJ2-7|many|TRBV6-2/TRBV6-3
ASSSPGQSPYEQY
>TRBJ2-7|few|TRBV7-2
ASSRGQGAYEQY